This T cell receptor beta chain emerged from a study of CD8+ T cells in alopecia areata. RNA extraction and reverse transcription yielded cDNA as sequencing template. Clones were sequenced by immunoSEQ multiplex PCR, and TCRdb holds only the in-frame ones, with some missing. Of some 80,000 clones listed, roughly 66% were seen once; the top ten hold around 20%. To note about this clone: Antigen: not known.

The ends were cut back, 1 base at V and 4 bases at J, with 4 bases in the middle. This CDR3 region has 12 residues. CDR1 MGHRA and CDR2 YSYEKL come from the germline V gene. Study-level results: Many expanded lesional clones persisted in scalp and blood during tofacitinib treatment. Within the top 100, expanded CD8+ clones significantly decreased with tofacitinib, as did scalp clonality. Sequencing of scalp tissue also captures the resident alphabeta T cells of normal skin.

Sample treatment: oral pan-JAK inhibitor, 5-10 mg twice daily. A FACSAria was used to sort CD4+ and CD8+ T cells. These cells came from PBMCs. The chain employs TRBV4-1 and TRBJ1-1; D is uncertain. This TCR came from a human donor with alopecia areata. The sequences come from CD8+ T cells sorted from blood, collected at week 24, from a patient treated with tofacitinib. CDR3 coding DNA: TGCGCCAGCAGCCAAGGCGTCACTGAAGCTTTCTTT. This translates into CASSQGVTEAFF.